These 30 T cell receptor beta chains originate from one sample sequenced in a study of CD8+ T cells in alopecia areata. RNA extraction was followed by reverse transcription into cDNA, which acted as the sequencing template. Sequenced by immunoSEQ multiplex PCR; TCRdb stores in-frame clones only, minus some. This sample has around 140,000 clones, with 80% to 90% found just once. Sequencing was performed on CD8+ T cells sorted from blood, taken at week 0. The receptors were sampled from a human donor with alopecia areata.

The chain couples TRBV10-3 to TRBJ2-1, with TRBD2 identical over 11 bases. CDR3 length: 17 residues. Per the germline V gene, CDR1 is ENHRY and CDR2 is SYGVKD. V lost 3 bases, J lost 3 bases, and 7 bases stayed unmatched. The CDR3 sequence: CAISELGTSGLYNEQFF. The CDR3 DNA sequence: TGTGCCATCAGTGAACTTGGGACTAGCGGCCTCTACAATGAGCAGTTCTTC.

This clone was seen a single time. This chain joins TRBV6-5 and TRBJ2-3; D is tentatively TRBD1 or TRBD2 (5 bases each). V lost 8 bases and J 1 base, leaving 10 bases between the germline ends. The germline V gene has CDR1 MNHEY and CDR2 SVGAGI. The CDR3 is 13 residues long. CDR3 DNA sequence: TGTGCCAGCGCACTAGGGGGCACAGATACGCAGTATTTT. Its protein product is CASALGGTDTQYF.

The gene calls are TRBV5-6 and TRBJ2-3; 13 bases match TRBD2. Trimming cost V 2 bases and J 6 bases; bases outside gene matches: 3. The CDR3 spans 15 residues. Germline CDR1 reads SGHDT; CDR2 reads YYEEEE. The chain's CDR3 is CASSFLTSGRDTQYF. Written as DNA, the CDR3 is TGTGCCAGCAGCTTCTTGACTAGCGGGAGGGATACGCAGTATTTT.

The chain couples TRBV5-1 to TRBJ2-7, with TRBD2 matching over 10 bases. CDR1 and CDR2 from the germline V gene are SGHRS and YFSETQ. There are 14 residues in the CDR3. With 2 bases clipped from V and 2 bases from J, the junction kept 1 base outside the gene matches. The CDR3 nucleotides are TGCGCCAGCAGCTTAAGCGGGGGGGCCTACGAGCAGTACTTC. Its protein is CASSLSGGAYEQYF.

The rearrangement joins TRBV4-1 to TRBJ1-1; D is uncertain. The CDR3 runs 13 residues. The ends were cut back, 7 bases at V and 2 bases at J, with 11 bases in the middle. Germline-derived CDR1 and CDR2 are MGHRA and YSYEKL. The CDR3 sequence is CASTRQSNTEAFF. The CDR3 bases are TGCGCCAGCACGCGACAAAGCAACACTGAAGCTTTCTTT.

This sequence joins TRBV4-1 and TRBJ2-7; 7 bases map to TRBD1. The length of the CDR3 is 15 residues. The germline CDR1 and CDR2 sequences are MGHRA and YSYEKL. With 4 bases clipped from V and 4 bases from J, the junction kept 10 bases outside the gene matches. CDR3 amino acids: CASSPQQGPKYEQYF. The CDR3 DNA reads TGCGCCAGCAGCCCTCAACAGGGGCCGAAATACGAGCAGTACTTC.

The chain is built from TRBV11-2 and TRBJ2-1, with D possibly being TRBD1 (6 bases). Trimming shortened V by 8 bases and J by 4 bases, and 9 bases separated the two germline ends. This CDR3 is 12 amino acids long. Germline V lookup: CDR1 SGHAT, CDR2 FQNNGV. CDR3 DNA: TGTGCCAGCTCGGGACATTACAATGAGCAGTTCTTC. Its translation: CASSGHYNEQFF.

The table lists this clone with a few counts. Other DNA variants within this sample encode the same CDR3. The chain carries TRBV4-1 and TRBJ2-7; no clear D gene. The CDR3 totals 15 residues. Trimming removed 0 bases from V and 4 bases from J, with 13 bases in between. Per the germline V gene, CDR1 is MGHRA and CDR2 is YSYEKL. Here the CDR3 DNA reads TGCGCCAGCAGCCAAGAATCCCGAGGACGGTACGAGCAGTACTTC. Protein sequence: CASSQESRGRYEQYF.

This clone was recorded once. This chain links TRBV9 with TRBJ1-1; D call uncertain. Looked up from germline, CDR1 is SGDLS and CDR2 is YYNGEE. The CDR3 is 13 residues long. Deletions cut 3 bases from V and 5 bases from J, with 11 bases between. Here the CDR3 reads CASSGGLYTEAFF. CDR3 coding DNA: TGTGCCAGCAGCGGAGGACTGTATACTGAAGCTTTCTTT.

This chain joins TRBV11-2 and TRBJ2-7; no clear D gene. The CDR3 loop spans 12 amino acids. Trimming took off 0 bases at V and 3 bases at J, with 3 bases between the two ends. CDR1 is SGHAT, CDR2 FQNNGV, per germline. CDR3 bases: TGTGCCAGCAGCTTAGACCACTACGAGCAGTACTTC. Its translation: CASSLDHYEQYF.

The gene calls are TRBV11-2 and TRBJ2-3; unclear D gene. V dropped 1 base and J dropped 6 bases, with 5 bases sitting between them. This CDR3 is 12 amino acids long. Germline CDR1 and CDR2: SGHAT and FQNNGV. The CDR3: CASSLVVDTQYF. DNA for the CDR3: TGTGCCAGCAGCTTAGTCGTGGATACGCAGTATTTT.

The CDR3: CASSGRDGGEVFF. CDR3 in DNA: TGTGCCAGCAGCGGACGGGACGGCGGGGAGGTTTTCTTT. The V gene is TRBV9, the J gene TRBJ1-1, with D possibly being TRBD1 (5 bases). The V end was cut by 3 bases, the J end by 13 bases, with 19 bases between. Germline V lookup: CDR1 SGDLS, CDR2 YYNGEE. The CDR3 length is 13 residues.

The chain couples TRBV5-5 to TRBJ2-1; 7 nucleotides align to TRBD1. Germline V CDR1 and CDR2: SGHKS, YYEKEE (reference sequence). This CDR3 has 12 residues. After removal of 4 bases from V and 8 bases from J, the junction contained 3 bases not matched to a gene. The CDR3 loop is CASSLTGDEQFF. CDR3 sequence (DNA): TGTGCCAGCAGCCTTACAGGGGATGAGCAGTTCTTC.

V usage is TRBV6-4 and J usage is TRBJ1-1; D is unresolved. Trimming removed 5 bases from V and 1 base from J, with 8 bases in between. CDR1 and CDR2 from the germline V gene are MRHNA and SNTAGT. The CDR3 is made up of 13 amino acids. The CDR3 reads CASSLQRNTEAFF. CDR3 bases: TGTGCCAGCAGTTTACAGAGGAACACTGAAGCTTTCTTT.

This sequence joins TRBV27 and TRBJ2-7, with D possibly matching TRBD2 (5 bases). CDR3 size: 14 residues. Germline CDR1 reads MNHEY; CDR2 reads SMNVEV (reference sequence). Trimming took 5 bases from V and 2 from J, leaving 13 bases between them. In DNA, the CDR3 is TGTGCCAGCAGTACCGGGATCTGGGCCTACGAGCAGTACTTC. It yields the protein CASSTGIWAYEQYF.

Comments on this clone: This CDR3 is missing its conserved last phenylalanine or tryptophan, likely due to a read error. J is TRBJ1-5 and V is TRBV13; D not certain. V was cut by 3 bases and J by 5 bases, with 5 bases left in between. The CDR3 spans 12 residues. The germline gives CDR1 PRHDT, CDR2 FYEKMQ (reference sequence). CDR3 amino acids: CASSFDDQPQHL. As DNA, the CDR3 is TGTGCCAGCAGCTTTGATGATCAGCCCCAGCATCTT.

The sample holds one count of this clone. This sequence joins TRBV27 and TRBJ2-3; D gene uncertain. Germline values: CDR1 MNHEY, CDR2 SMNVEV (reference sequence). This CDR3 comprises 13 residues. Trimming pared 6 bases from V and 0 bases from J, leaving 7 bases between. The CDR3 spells CASSSTSTDTQYF. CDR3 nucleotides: TGTGCCAGCAGCTCAACGAGCACAGATACGCAGTATTTT.

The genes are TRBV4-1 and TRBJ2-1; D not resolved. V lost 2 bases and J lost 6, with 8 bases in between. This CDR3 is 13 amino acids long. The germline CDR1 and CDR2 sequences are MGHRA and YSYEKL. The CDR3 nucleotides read TGCGCCAGCAGCCAAAGTTGGGTCAATGAGCAGTTCTTC. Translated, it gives CASSQSWVNEQFF.

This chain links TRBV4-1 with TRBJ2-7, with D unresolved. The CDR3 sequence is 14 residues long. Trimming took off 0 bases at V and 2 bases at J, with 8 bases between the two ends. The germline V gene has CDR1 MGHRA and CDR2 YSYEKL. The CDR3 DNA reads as TGCGCCAGCAGCCAAGATAGTGGTCCCTACGAGCAGTACTTC. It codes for CASSQDSGPYEQYF.

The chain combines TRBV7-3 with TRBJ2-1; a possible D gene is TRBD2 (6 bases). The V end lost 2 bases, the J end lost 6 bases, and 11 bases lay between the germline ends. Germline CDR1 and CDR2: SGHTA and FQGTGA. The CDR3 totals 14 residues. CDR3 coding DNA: TGTGCCAGCAGCTTACACGGTAGCGGCAATGAGCAGTTCTTC. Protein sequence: CASSLHGSGNEQFF.

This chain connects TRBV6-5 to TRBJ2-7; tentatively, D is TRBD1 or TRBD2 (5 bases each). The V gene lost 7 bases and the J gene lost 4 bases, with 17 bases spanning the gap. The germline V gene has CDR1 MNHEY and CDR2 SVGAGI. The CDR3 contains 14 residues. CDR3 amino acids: CASKVQGDLYEQYF. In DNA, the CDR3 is TGTGCCAGCAAGGTTCAGGGAGATCTATACGAGCAGTACTTC.

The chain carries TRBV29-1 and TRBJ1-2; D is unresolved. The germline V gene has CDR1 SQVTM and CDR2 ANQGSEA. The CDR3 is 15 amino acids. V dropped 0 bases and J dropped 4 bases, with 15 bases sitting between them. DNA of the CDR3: TGCAGCGTTGAAGATGAGGAATCCCCGGGCTATGGCTACACCTTC. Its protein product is CSVEDEESPGYGYTF.

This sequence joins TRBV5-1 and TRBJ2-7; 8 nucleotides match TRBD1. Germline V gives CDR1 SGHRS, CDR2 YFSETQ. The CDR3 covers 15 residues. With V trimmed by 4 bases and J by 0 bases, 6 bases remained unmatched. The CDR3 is CASSLGQGLSYEQYF. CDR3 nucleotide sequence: TGCGCCAGCAGCCTCGGACAGGGCCTCTCCTACGAGCAGTACTTC.

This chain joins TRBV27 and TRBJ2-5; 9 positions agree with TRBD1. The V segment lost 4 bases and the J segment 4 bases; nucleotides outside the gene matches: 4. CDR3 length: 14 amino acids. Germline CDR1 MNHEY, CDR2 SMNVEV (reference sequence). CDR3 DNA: TGTGCCAGCAGTTGGGTGGGACAGGGAGAGACCCAGTACTTC. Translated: CASSWVGQGETQYF.

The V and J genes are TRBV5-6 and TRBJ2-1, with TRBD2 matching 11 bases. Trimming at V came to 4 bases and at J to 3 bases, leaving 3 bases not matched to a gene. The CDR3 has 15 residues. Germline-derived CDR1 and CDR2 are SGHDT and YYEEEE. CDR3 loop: CASSHLAGGYNEQFF. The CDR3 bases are TGTGCCAGCAGCCACCTAGCGGGAGGCTACAATGAGCAGTTCTTC.

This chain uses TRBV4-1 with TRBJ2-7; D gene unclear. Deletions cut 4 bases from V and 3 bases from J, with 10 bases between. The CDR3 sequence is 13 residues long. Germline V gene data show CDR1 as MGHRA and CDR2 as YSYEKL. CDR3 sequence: CASSRQGSYEQYF. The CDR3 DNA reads TGCGCCAGCAGCCGACAAGGCAGCTACGAGCAGTACTTC.

The CDR3 region is CASSSLTPTSGRANEQYF. CDR3 DNA sequence: TGTGCCAGCAGCTCCCTAACCCCCACTAGCGGGAGGGCCAACGAGCAGTACTTC. V and J are TRBV7-9 and TRBJ2-7, with 13 bases aligning to TRBD2. Germline V lookup: CDR1 SEHNR, CDR2 FQNEAQ (reference sequence). Unmatched junction bases numbered 14, after V lost 4 bases and J lost 5 bases. The CDR3 consists of 18 residues.

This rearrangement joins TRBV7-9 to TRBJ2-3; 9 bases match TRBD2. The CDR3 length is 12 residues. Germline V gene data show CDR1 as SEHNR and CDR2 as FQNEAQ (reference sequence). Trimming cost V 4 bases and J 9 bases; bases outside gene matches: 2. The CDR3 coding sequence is TGTGCCAGCAGCTGGACTAGCGAAACGCAGTATTTT. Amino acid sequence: CASSWTSETQYF.

The CDR3 bases are TGTGCCAGTAGTATAGGAGGGCAGAGGGCTTTCTTT. This encodes CASSIGGQRAFF. The chain joins TRBV19 to TRBJ1-1; D uncertain. The CDR3 runs to 12 residues. Trimming took off 1 base at V and 11 bases at J, with 11 bases between the two ends. CDR1 LNHDA and CDR2 SQIVND come from the germline V gene (reference sequence).

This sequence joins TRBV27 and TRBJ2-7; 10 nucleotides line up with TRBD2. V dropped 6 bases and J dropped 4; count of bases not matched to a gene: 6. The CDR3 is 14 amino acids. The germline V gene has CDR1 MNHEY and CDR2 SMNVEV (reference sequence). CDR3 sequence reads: CASSRAGGGYEQYF. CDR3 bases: TGTGCCAGCAGCAGAGCGGGAGGGGGATACGAGCAGTACTTC.